Listed below are T cell receptor beta chains from one sample, sequenced in a study of blood T cell repertoires in COVID-19. Assay: immunoSEQ multiplex PCR; the TCRdb copy retains only in-frame clones and omits some. This table holds about 230,000 clones, roughly 85% found once. The sample taken for sequencing was peripheral blood. The receptor set was obtained from a woman under 30 who had recovered from COVID-19. CDR3s include the opening cysteine and the closing phenylalanine or tryptophan. D genes are given only for firm matches. The listing skips clone size in some rows; elsewhere it reads once, few, many or a size class.

TRBJ2-2 . . TRBV4-1 CASSRRQEDTGELFF TGCGCCAGCAGCCGAAGACAGGAGGACACCGGGGAGCTGTTTTTT
TRBJ2-1 . TRBD2 TRBV9 CASSGQRGNNEQFF TGTGCCAGCAGCGGTCAGCGGGGCAACAATGAGCAGTTCTTC
TRBJ2-2 . TRBD1 TRBV6-5 CASSWTGANTGELFF TGTGCCAGCAGTTGGACAGGGGCTAACACCGGGGAGCTGTTTTTT
TRBJ1-1 . . TRBV5-6 CASTSAVRGTEAFF TGTGCCAGCACCTCCGCGGTTCGTGGGACTGAAGCTTTCTTT
TRBJ1-5 . . TRBV9 CASGGGFSNQPQHF TGTGCCAGCGGTGGCGGTTTCTCGAATCAGCCCCAGCATTTT
TRBJ2-1 . . TRBV9 CASSDNREGSSYNEQFF TGTGCCAGCAGCGACAACAGGGAGGGGAGCTCCTACAATGAGCAGTTCTTC
TRBJ1-4 . TRBD1 TRBV6-5 CASSSGQGHEKLFF TGTGCCAGCAGTTCGGGACAGGGGCACGAAAAACTGTTTTTT
TRBJ2-3 . . TRBV7-3 CASSLSVGGTDTQYF TGTGCCAGCAGCTTATCTGTCGGGGGCACAGATACGCAGTATTTT
TRBJ1-2 . . TRBV25-1 CASSESVTYGYTF TGTGCCAGCAGTGAATCGGTCACCTATGGCTACACCTTC
TRBJ2-5 . TRBD2 TRBV7-6 CASSLVTSGRSETQYF TGTGCCAGCAGCTTAGTGACTAGCGGGAGATCAGAGACCCAGTACTTC
TRBJ2-1 . . TRBV12-3/TRBV12-4 CASSFRTDNEQFF TGTGCCAGCAGTTTTCGAACAGACAATGAGCAGTTCTTC
TRBJ2-1 once . TRBV7-9 CASGIPEGEQFF TGTGCCAGCGGTATTCCCGAGGGTGAGCAGTTCTTC
TRBJ1-1 once . TRBV5-1 CASSLAGMSPNTEAFF TGCGCCAGCAGTTTGGCAGGGATGTCCCCGAACACTGAAGCTTTCTTT
TRBJ2-2 . TRBD2 TRBV30 CAWSVLDLAGGNTGELFF TGTGCCTGGAGTGTACTGGATCTAGCGGGAGGGAACACCGGGGAGCTGTTTTTT
TRBJ2-1 . TRBD2 TRBV6-4 CASSLRAGEIYEQFF TGTGCCAGCAGCCTTCGGGCGGGAGAAATCTATGAGCAGTTCTTC
TRBJ2-1 . . TRBV6-5 CASSYRWGDEQFF TGTGCCAGCAGTTACAGGTGGGGGGATGAGCAGTTCTTC
TRBJ2-5 . . TRBV3-1/TRBV3-2 CASTLRGGQETQYF TGTGCCAGCACCCTAAGGGGGGGCCAAGAGACCCAGTACTTC
TRBJ2-2 . . TRBV7-9 CASSPLRSSTGELFF TGTGCCAGCAGCCCTCTGCGGTCCTCCACCGGGGAGCTGTTTTTT
TRBJ1-2 once TRBD1 TRBV11-2 CASSSTGPLDYGYTF TGTGCCAGCAGCTCGACAGGGCCCCTAGACTATGGCTACACCTTC
TRBJ1-2 few . TRBV7-9 CASSSPQGGYGYTF TGTGCCAGCAGCTCGCCGCAGGGCGGCTATGGCTACACCTTC
TRBJ2-1 once . TRBV12-3/TRBV12-4 CASSSTGRNEQFF TGTGCCAGCAGTTCGACAGGCCGAAATGAGCAGTTCTTC
TRBJ2-7 . . TRBV27 CASSLHLAGIYEQYF TGTGCCAGCAGTTTACATTTGGCGGGGATCTACGAGCAGTACTTC
TRBJ1-2 . TRBD1 TRBV5-1 CASSHTQGATYGYTF TGCGCCAGCAGCCATACACAGGGGGCCACCTATGGCTACACCTTC
TRBJ2-7 once . TRBV21-1 CASGTLSYEQYF TGTGCCAGCGGGACACTTTCCTACGAGCAGTACTTC
TRBJ2-5 . . TRBV3-1/TRBV3-2 CASSQEWAYQETQYF TGTGCCAGCAGCCAAGAGTGGGCCTACCAAGAGACCCAGTACTTC